This TCR beta chain was captured in a study of T cell repertoires in cytomegalovirus infection. Study details: Public TCR beta signatures indicated both CMV infection and matching HLA type.

The CDR3 is made up of 15 amino acids. Deletions cut 5 bases from V and 2 bases from J, with 15 bases between. From germline, CDR1 is MDHEN and CDR2 SYDVKM. TCRdb re-analysed the reads in MiXCR, keeping a single row per CDR3 protein. The data contain a few hundred thousand distinct CDR3 sequences, about 30% of them singletons. This clonotype has a handful of counts. Material for sequencing was PBMCs. The sequence was collected from a human donor in good health (CMV status not recorded). Some clones in this sample may be carry-over from other donors' samples. The chain is built from TRBV28 and TRBJ2-5; tentatively, D is TRBD1 (5 bases). The CDR3 coding sequence is TGTGCCAGCAGTCCAGGGTCAACATTTCAAGAGACCCAGTACTTC. It yields the protein CASSPGSTFQETQYF.